A single sample is the source of the 10 T cell receptor beta chains below, sequenced in a study of cytomegalovirus exposure and HLA in healthy donors. A multiplex PCR was run with 60 Vbeta primers and 13 Jbeta primers. TCRdb's table, derived via immunoSEQ multiplex PCR, lists solely in-frame clones and lacks some. The sample consists of 150,000 to 200,000 clones, around 83% of them appearing once. Source material: PBMCs. These receptors all come from a male donor in good health and CMV-seropositive.

The table lists this clone with a count of one. This sequence joins TRBV9 and TRBJ2-1; 13 bases map to TRBD2. The germline V gene encodes CDR1 SGDLS and CDR2 YYNGEE. The J segment lost 8 bases and the V segment lost 1 base, leaving 6 bases of the junction unmatched. This CDR3 comprises 16 residues. CDR3 sequence: CASSVSGTSGTDEQFF. As DNA, the CDR3 is TGTGCCAGCAGCGTATCCGGGACTAGCGGGACCGATGAGCAGTTCTTC.

V usage is TRBV21-1 and J usage is TRBJ1-6; the D call in the table, TRBD1, was not verified against the DNA. TRBV21-1 is annotated as a pseudogene. The length of the CDR3 is 15 residues. DNA for the CDR3: TGTGCCAGCAGCAAACGAGCTGCAGGCCTTTCACCCCTCCACTTT. Amino acids: CASSKRAAGLSPLHF.

The sample holds one count of this clone. The V call is TRBV11-2, the J call TRBJ1-5; 7 positions agree with TRBD1. Germline CDR1 and CDR2: SGHAT and FQNNGV. J was trimmed by 12 bases and V by 4 bases; bases with no gene match: 9. The CDR3 has 13 residues. The CDR3 coding sequence is TGTGCCAGCAGCTCAAGGGCGAACAGGGGCCAGCATTTT. It is translated as CASSSRANRGQHF.

This chain joins TRBV6-1 and TRBJ2-6; D gene ambiguous. CDR3 size: 15 residues. Germline lookup yields CDR1 MNHNS and CDR2 SASEGT. V was cut by 7 bases and J by 1 base, with 11 bases left in between. The DNA for the CDR3 is TGTGCCAGCATGGGCAGCCATTCTGGGGCCAACGTCCTGACTTTC. Its protein is CASMGSHSGANVLTF.

V is TRBV30 and J is TRBJ1-2, with D possibly being TRBD1 (5 bases). Germline loops: CDR1 GTSNPN, CDR2 SVGIG (reference sequence). The CDR3 extends over 13 amino acids. The CDR3 loop reads CAKGSRVNYGYTF. The CDR3 nucleotides read TGTGCAAAGGGCAGCAGGGTAAACTATGGCTACACCTTC.

The J gene is TRBJ2-7, the V gene TRBV28; D gene ambiguous. V was pared by 5 bases and J by 4 bases, with 6 bases between. The CDR3 has 11 amino acids. Germline lookup yields CDR1 MDHEN and CDR2 SYDVKM. This CDR3 is CASSTPYEQYF. The CDR3 DNA sequence: TGTGCCAGCAGTACACCTTACGAGCAGTACTTC.

The CDR3, as DNA: TGTGCCAGCAGCTTGGGAGGGGGCAGGTACGAGCAGTACTTC. This translates into CASSLGGGRYEQYF. The rearrangement joins TRBV5-5 to TRBJ2-7; TRBD1 agrees at 7 bases. The V gene end was trimmed by 0 bases and the J gene end by 4 bases; junction bases not matched to a gene: 4. Germline V lookup: CDR1 SGHKS, CDR2 YYEKEE (reference sequence). CDR3 length: 14 amino acids.

The chain recombines TRBV4-3 with TRBJ1-2; 10 bases fit TRBD1. CDR3 length: 18 amino acids. Germline V gives CDR1 LGHNA, CDR2 YSLEER. V was pared by 3 bases and J by 12 bases, with 22 bases of the junction left unmatched. The CDR3 here is CASSHIPGQGRQWGANTF. For the CDR3, the DNA is TGCGCCAGCAGCCACATCCCGGGACAGGGGCGCCAATGGGGGGCTAACACCTTC.

The rearrangement uses TRBV15 and TRBJ1-1; no reliable D call. Germline V gene sequence: CDR1 LNHNV, CDR2 YYDKDF (reference sequence). The CDR3 runs 13 residues. V lost 2 bases and J lost 1, with 5 bases in between. CDR3 amino acids: CATSRPGNTEAFF. The CDR3 nucleotides read TGTGCCACCAGCAGACCGGGGAACACTGAAGCTTTCTTT.

The chain recombines TRBV10-3 with TRBJ2-7; 8 nucleotides align to TRBD1. J lost 3 bases, V lost 10 bases, and 5 bases had no gene match. Germline assignment: CDR1 ENHRY and CDR2 SYGVKD. The CDR3 runs 12 residues. This CDR3 reads CATRTGNYEQYF. In nucleotides, the CDR3 is TGTGCCACAAGGACAGGGAACTACGAGCAGTACTTC.